This T cell receptor (beta chain) is from a study of T cell changes during pregnancy in multiple sclerosis (dated by TCRdb to 2018 to 2020). Background for the entire study: The study looked at changes in the T cell repertoire across pregnancy in women with multiple sclerosis.

The receptor library was made with the immunoSEQ multiplex PCR assay. The source is immuneACCESS, and TCRdb retained only in-frame sequences with V and J called. Part of the clones is not carried over; for the studies checked, unresolved V genes explain less than half of this, and the remainder is unexplained. The sample yields some 64,000 clones; 90% were counted once. Around 3.3% of the sample rests with the top ten. CDR1 and CDR2, looked up from the germline V gene, are SGHNT and YENEEA. The junction shows trimming of 4 bases on V and 7 bases on J, and the gene matches do not reach 5 bases of it. The CDR3 has 16 amino acids, counting the end cysteine and phenylalanine. Here the CDR3 DNA is all that survives: 48 bases in frame from base 1. This clone was observed once. Its antigen remains undetermined. No much larger clone exists at a distance of one base, and base qualities are not known.

Recombination connected TRBV11-3 to TRBJ2-1, with TRBD2 matching 15 junction bases. Sample: peripheral blood, taken in the first trimester of pregnancy. The receptor's source is a female donor in good health, enrolled as a control in a pregnancy study. CDR3 region: CASSSWTSGRENEQFF. In nucleotides, the sequence is TGTGCCAGCAGCTCTTGGACTAGCGGGAGGGAGAATGAGCAGTTCTTC.